This T cell receptor beta chain was observed in a study of cytomegalovirus exposure and HLA in healthy donors. Researchers ran the PCR with 60 Vbeta and 13 Jbeta primers. The method was immunoSEQ multiplex PCR; TCRdb's version includes in-frame clones alone and lacks a portion of them. The data show approximately 140,000 clones, approximately 82% seen once. The germline V gene has CDR1 LNHDA and CDR2 SQIVND (reference sequence). This CDR3 is 18 amino acids long. Trimming took 3 bases from V and 2 from J; bases not matched to a gene: 10. Study-wide findings and caveats: In an earlier analysis, about 87% or about 30%: the productive usage of most TCR beta V segments. Researchers had no immune exposure information except CMV serostatus available.

Unrecorded immune exposure was likely among donors, who were nominally healthy when sampled. Regarding this clone: The antigen is unknown.

The V gene is TRBV19, the J gene TRBJ2-2, with TRBD2 matching 9 bases. Sequenced input: PBMCs. The receptor was isolated from a middle-aged woman in good health and CMV-seronegative. CDR3 bases: TGTGCCAGTAGTATCCAGGGACTAGCTCTCCCCAACACCGGGGAGCTGTTTTTT. Translation: CASSIQGLALPNTGELFF.